This TCR beta chain originates from a study of beta chain features in type 1 diabetes. Findings of the study overall: Shortening that was moderate but significant affected the TCRB CDR3s of Type 1 diabetes patients in all four CD4+ subsets. With patients and controls alike, PCR might favor shorter templates to an equal degree.

The isolated RNA, all of it, was reverse transcribed, so expressed TCRB transcripts were what got sequenced. Here immunoSEQ multiplex PCR was the method, and the copy in TCRdb shows in-frame clones only, minus some. The sample holds hundreds of thousands of clones; around an eighth are singletons and the top ten take 0.022%. Germline V gene data show CDR1 as SGHVS and CDR2 as FNYEAQ. V was shortened by 2 bases and J by 0 bases, with 8 bases between the two germline ends. CDR3 size: 14 residues. Of note for this clone: Its antigen is undetermined.

Via the markers CD45RO/CCR7/CD25/CD127/CD95/CD27, stem cell-like memory, regulatory, central memory and naive CD4+ cells were sorted. The V call is TRBV7-6, the J call TRBJ2-7, with a tentative D call TRBD2 (6 bases). The sequence derives from a young man with type 1 diabetes. The sample comprised naive CD4+ T cells from blood. The CDR3 DNA reads as TGTGCCAGCAGCTTATTAGCGGACTCCTACGAGCAGTACTTC. Its protein is CASSLLADSYEQYF.